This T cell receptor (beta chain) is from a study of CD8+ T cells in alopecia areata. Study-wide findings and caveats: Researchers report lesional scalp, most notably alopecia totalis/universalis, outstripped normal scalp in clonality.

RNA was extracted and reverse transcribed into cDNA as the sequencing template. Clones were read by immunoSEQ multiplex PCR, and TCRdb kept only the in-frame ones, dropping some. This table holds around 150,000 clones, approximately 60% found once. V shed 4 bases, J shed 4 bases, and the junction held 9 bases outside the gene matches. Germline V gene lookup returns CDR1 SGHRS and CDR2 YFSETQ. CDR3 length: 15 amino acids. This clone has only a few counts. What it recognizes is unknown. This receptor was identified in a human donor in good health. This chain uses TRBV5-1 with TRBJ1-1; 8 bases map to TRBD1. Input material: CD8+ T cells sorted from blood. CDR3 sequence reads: CASSPRTGKGTEAFF. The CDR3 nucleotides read TGCGCCAGCAGCCCAAGGACAGGGAAGGGCACTGAAGCTTTCTTT.